These T cell receptor beta chains were read from a single sample in a study of blood T cell repertoires in COVID-19. Generated by immunoSEQ multiplex PCR, the TCRdb table keeps only in-frame clones and is missing some. The sample carries around 150,000 clones, 87% recorded once. Sequencing used peripheral blood. The receptor set was obtained from a woman aged 55-75 years with active or convalescent COVID-19. CDR3s include the opening cysteine and the closing phenylalanine or tryptophan. A D gene is named only where the DNA matches it firmly. Not all rows give a size; the values are once, few, many and, for expanded clones, a class.

TRBV18	.	TRBD1	TRBJ1-1	TGTGCCAGCTTTACCGGGACAGGCCACACTGAAGCTTTCTTT	CASFTGTGHTEAFF
TRBV7-8	.	TRBD2	TRBJ2-3	TGTGCCAGCAGCGTAGGGGCTAGCGGGGGGACAGCAGATACGCAGTATTTT	CASSVGASGGTADTQYF
TRBV4-1	.	TRBD2	TRBJ2-5	TGCGCCAGCAGCCAACGGTCGGCGACTAGCGGGGGGTCCCAAGAGACCCAGTACTTC	CASSQRSATSGGSQETQYF
TRBV7-2	.	TRBD1	TRBJ1-2	TGTGCCAGCAGCACACCGACAGGGCGGTTAGCTGGCTACACCTTC	CASSTPTGRLAGYTF
TRBV7-2	.	.	TRBJ1-1	TGTGCCAGCAGCTTAGGAGCCACTTTGAACACTGAAGCTTTCTTT	CASSLGATLNTEAFF
TRBV6-5	.	.	TRBJ1-2	TGTGCCAGCAGGTATAACTATGGCTACACCTTC	CASRYNYGYTF
TRBV2	.	TRBD1	TRBJ1-5	TGTGCCAGCAAGACGGACAGGGTTACCAATCAGCCCCAGCATTTT	CASKTDRVTNQPQHF
TRBV10-3	few	.	TRBJ1-2	TGTGCCATCAGTGTGAAGGGGTTAAGCCTCCCTCGAGGCTACACCTTC	CAISVKGLSLPRGYTF
TRBV6-2/TRBV6-3	few	TRBD2	TRBJ2-3	TGTGCCAGCAGTTATGGTCTAGCGGGGGGTTTGAACACAGATACGCAGTATTTT	CASSYGLAGGLNTDTQYF
TRBV7-2	.	.	TRBJ2-5	TGTGCCAGCAGCTTAAACCGGGACTCGGGTGGAGTGGAGACCCAGTACTTC	CASSLNRDSGGVETQYF
TRBV5-4	.	.	TRBJ1-1	TGTGCCAGCAGCGCCTCTGGACGGGAGAACACTGAAGCTTTCTTT	CASSASGRENTEAFF
TRBV6-6	.	.	TRBJ2-7	TGTGCCTCTGCGGGGGCCCCTTCCTACGAGCAGTACTTC	CASAGAPSYEQYF
TRBV3-1/TRBV3-2	once	.	TRBJ2-2	TGTGCCAGCAGCCAAGCCCCCTTACGGGGGAGTACCGGGGAGCTGTTTTTT	CASSQAPLRGSTGELFF
TRBV9	few	.	TRBJ2-5	TGTGCCAGCAGCGACCCCATTGACAGCCTCCAAGAGACCCAGTACTTC	CASSDPIDSLQETQYF
TRBV7-9	.	.	TRBJ1-2	TGTGCCAGCAGCTCCATTCCGGGGTCCTATGGCTACACCTTC	CASSSIPGSYGYTF
TRBV6-5	.	.	TRBJ2-3	TGTGCCAGCAGTTACTCTGGCGGGGCCTCAGATACGCAGTATTTT	CASSYSGGASDTQYF
TRBV6-2/TRBV6-3	once	.	TRBJ1-6	TGTGCCAGCAGTGACGCGACAGGAATCTATAATTCACCCCTCCACTTT	CASSDATGIYNSPLHF
TRBV5-1	.	TRBD2	TRBJ2-5	TGCGCCAGCAGCCCCGGGGGACTAGCGGGGGGCCAAGAGACCCAGTACTTC	CASSPGGLAGGQETQYF